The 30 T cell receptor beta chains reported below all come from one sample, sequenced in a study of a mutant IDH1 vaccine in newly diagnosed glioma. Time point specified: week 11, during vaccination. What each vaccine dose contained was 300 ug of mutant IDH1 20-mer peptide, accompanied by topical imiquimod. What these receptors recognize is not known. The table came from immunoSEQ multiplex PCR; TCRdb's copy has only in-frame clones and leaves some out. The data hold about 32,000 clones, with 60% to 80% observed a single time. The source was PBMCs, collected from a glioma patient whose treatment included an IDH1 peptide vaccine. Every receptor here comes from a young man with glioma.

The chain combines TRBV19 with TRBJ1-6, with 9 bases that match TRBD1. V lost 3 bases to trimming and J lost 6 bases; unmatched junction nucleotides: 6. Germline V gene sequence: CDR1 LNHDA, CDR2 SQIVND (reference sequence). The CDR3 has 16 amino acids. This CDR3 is CASSIRSTGGNSPLHF. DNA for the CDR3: TGTGCCAGTAGTATCCGCTCGACAGGGGGTAATTCACCCCTCCACTTT.

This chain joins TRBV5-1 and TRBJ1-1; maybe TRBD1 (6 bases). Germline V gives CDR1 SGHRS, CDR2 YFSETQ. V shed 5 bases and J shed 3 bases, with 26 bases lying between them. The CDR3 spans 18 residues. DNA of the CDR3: TGCGCCAGCAGACCGGGACAACAAGCCTCTACAGTTTACACTGAAGCTTTCTTT. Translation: CASRPGQQASTVYTEAFF.

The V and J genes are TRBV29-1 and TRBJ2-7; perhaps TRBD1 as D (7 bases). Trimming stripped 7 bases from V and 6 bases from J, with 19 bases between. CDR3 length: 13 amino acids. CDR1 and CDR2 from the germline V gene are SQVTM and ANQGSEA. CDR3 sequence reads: CSAGDGGGGEQYF. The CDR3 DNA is TGCAGCGCCGGAGATGGAGGGGGCGGCGAGCAGTACTTC.

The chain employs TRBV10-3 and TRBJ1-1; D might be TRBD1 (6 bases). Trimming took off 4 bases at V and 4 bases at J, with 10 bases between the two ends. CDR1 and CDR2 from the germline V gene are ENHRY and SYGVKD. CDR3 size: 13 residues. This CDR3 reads CAISGGHRTEAFF. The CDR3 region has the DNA TGTGCCATCAGTGGGGGGCACCGCACTGAAGCTTTCTTT.

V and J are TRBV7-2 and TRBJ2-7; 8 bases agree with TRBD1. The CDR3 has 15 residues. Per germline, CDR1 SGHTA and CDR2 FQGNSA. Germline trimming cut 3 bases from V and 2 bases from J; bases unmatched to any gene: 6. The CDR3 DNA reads TGTGCCAGCAGCTTCACCGGGACAGGACCCTACGAGCAGTACTTC. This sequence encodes CASSFTGTGPYEQYF.

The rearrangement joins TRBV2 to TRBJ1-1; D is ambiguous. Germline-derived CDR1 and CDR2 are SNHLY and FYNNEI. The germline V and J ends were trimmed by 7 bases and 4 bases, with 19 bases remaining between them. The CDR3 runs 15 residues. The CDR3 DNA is TGTGCCAGCATCTCCGTTCCGGGCGGGAGCACTGAAGCTTTCTTT. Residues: CASISVPGGSTEAFF.

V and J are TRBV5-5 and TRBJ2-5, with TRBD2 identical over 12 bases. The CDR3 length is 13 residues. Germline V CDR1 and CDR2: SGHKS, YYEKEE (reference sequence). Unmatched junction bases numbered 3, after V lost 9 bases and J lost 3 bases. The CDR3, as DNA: TGTGCCACCCGACTAGCGGGAGAAGAGACCCAGTACTTC. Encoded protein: CATRLAGEETQYF.

CDR3: CASSPPGRRAYEQYF. For the CDR3, the DNA is TGTGCCAGTAGTCCTCCTGGAAGGAGGGCCTACGAGCAGTACTTC. The V and J genes are TRBV19 and TRBJ2-7, with a weak D call TRBD2 (6 bases). The CDR3 length is 15 residues. The V and J ends lost 5 bases and 2 bases respectively, with 16 bases between them. Germline assignment: CDR1 LNHDA and CDR2 SQIVND (reference sequence).

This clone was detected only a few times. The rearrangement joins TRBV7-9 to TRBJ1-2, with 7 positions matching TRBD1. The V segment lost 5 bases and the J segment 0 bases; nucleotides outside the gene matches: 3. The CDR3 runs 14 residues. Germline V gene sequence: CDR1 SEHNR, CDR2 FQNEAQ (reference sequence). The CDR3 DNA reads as TGTGCCAGCAGCCGGGACAGCACTAACTATGGCTACACCTTC. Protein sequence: CASSRDSTNYGYTF.

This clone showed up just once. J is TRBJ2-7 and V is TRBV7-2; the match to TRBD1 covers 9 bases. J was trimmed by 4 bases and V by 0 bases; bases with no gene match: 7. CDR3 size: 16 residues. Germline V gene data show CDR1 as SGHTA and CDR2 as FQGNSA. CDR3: CASSLAKLGQGYEQYF. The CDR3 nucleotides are TGTGCCAGCAGCTTAGCGAAGTTGGGACAGGGATACGAGCAGTACTTC.

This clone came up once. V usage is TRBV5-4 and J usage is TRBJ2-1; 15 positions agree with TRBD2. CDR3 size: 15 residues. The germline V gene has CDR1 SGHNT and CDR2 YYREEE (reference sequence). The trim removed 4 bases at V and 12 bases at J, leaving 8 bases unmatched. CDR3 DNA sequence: TGTGCCAGCAGCCGAGGACTAGCGGGGGGGCGGGGGCAGTTCTTC. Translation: CASSRGLAGGRGQFF.

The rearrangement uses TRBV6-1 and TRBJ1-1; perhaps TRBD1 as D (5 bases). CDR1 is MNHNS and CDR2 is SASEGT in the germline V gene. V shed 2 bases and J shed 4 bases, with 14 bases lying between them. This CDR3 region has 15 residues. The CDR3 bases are TGTGCCAGCAGTGAAACGGCTTGGGGGGGCACTGAAGCTTTCTTT. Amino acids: CASSETAWGGTEAFF.

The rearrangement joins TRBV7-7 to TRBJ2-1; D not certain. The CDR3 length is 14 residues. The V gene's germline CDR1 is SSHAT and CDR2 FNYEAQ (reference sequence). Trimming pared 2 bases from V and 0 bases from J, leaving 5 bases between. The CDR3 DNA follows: TGTGCCAGCAGCTTAACCGACTCCTACAATGAGCAGTTCTTC. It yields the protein CASSLTDSYNEQFF.

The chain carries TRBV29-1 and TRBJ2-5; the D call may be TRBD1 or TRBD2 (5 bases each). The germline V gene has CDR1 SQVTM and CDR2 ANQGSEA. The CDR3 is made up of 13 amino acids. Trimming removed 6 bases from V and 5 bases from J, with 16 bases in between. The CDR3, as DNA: TGCAGCGTGAACCATGGGGGACGGGAGACCCAGTACTTC. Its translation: CSVNHGGRETQYF.

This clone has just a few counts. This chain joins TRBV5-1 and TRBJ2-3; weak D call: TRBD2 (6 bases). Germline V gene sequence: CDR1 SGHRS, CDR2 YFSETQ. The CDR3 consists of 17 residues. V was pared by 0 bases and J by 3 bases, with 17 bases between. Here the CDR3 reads CASSLAGVGPWTDTQYF. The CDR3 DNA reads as TGCGCCAGCAGCTTGGCGGGAGTGGGCCCTTGGACAGATACGCAGTATTTT.

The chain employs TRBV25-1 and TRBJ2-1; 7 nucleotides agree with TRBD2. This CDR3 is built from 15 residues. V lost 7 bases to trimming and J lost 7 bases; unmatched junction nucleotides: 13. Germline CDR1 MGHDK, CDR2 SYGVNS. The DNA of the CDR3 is TGTGCCAGCACCCTCGGGGGGAATCTGGGGAATGAGCAGTTCTTC. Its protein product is CASTLGGNLGNEQFF.

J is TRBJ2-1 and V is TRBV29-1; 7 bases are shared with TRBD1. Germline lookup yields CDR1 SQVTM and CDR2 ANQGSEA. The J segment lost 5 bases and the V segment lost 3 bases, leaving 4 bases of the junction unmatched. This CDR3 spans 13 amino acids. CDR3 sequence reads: CSVDRGIDNEQFF. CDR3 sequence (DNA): TGCAGCGTTGACAGGGGGATCGACAATGAGCAGTTCTTC.

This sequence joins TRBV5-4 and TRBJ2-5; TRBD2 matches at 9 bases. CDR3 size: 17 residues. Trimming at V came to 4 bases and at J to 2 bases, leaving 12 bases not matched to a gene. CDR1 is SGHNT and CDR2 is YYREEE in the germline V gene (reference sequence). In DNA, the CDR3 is TGTGCCAGCAGCACCAGGCGGGGGGGCCTCGGTCAAGAGACCCAGTACTTC. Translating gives CASSTRRGGLGQETQYF.

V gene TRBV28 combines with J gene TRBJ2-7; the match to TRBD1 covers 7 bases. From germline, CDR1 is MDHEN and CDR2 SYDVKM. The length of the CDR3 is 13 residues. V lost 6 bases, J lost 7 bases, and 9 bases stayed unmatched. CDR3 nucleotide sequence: TGTGCCAGCAGACCGGACAGGTCTAGGGAGCAGTACTTC. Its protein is CASRPDRSREQYF. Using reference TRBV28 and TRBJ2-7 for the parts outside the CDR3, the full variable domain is DVKVTQSSRYLVKRTGEKVFLECVQDMDHENMFWYRQDPGLGLRLIYFSYDVKMKEKGDIPEGYSVSREKKERFSLILESASTNQTSMYLCASRPDRSREQYFGPGTRLTVT.

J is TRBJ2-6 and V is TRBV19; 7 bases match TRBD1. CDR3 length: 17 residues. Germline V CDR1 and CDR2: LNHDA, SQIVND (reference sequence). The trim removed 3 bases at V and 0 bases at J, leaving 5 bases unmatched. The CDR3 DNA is TGTGCCAGTAGTATGGGACAGTTTCACTCTGGGGCCAACGTCCTGACTTTC. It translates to CASSMGQFHSGANVLTF.

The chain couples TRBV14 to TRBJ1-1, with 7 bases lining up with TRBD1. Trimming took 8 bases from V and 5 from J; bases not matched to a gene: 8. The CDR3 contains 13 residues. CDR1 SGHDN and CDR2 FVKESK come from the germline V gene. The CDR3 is CASAGRGKTEAFF. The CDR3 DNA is TGTGCCAGCGCCGGCAGGGGGAAGACTGAAGCTTTCTTT.

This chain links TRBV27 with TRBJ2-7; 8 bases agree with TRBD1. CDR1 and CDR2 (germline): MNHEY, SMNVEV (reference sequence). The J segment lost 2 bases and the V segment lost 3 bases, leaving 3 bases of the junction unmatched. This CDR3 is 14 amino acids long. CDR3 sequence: CASSFNRGTYEQYF. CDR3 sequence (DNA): TGTGCCAGCAGTTTTAACAGGGGGACCTACGAGCAGTACTTC.

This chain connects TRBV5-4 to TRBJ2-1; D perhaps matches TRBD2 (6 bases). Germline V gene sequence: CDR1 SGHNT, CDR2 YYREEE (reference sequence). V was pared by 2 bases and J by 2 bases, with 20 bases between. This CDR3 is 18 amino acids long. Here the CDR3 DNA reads TGTGCCAGCAGCTTTGGTACAAAGAGGGGAGGCACCTACAATGAGCAGTTCTTC. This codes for CASSFGTKRGGTYNEQFF. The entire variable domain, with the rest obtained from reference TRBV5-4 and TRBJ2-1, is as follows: ETGVTQSPTHLIKTRGQQVTLRCSSQSGHNTVSWYQQALGQGPQFIFQYYREEENGRGNFPPRFSGLQFPNYSSELNVNALELDDSALYLCASSFGTKRGGTYNEQFFGPGTRLTVL.

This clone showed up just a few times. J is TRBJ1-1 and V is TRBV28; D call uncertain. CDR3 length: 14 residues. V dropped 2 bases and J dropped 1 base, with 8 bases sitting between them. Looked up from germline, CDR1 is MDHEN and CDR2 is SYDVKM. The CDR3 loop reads CASSLGAGNTEAFF. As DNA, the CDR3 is TGTGCCAGCAGTTTAGGCGCGGGGAACACTGAAGCTTTCTTT.

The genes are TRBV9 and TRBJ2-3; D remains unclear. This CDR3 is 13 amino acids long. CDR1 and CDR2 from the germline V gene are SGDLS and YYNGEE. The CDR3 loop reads CASRPSSTDTQYF. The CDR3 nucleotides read TGTGCGTCTAGACCATCTAGCACAGATACGCAGTATTTT.

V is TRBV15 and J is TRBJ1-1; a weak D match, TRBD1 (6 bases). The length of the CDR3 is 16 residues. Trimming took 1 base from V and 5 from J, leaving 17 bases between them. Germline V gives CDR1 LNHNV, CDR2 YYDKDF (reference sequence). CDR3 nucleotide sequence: TGTGCCACCAGCAGAGTGTTTAGAGGGGGTGGAACTGAAGCTTTCTTT. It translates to CATSRVFRGGGTEAFF.

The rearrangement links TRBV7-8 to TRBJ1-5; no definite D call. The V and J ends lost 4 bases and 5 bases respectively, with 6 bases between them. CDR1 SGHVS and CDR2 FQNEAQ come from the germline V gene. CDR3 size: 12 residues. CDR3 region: CASSSPYQPQHF. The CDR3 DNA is TGTGCCAGCAGCTCGCCTTATCAGCCCCAGCATTTT. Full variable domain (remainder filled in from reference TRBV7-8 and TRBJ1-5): GAGVSQSPRYKVAKRGQDVALRCDPISGHVSLFWYQQALGQGPEFLTYFQNEAQLDKSGLPSDRFFAERPEGSVSTLKIQRTQQEDSAVYLCASSSPYQPQHFGDGTRLSIL.

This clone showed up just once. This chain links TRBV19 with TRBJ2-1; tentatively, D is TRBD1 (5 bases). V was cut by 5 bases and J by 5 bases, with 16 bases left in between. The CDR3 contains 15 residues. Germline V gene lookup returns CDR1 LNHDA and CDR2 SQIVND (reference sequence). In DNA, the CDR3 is TGTGCCAGTAGTCCCCTGTCAGGGTTGGACAATGAGCAGTTCTTC. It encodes CASSPLSGLDNEQFF.

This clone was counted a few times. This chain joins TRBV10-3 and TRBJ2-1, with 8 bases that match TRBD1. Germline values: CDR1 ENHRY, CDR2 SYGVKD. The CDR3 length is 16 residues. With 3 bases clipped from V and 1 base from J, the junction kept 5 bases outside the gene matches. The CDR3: CAISDIRDRSYNEQFF. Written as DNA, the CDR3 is TGTGCCATCAGTGACATAAGGGACAGGTCCTACAATGAGCAGTTCTTC.

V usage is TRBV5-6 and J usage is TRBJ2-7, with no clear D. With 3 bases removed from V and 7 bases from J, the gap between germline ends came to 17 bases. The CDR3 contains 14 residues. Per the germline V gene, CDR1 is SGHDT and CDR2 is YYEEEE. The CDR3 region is CASSSALGFGEQYF. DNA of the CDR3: TGTGCCAGCAGCTCGGCGCTGGGATTCGGTGAGCAGTACTTC.